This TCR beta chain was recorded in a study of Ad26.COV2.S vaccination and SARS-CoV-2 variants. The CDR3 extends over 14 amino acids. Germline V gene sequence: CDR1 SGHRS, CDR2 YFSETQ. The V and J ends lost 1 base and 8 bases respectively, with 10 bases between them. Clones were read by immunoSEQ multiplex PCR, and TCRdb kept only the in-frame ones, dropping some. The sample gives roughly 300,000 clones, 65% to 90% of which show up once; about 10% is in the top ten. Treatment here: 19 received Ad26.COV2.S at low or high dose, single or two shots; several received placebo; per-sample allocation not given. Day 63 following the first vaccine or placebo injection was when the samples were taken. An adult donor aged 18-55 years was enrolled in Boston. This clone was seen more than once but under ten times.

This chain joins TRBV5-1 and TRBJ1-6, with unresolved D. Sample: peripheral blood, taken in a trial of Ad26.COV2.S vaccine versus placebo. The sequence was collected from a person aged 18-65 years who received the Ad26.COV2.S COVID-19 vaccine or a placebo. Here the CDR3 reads CASSLLDLDSPLHF. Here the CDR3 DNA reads TGCGCCAGCAGCTTGCTGGATTTGGATTCACCCCTCCACTTT.